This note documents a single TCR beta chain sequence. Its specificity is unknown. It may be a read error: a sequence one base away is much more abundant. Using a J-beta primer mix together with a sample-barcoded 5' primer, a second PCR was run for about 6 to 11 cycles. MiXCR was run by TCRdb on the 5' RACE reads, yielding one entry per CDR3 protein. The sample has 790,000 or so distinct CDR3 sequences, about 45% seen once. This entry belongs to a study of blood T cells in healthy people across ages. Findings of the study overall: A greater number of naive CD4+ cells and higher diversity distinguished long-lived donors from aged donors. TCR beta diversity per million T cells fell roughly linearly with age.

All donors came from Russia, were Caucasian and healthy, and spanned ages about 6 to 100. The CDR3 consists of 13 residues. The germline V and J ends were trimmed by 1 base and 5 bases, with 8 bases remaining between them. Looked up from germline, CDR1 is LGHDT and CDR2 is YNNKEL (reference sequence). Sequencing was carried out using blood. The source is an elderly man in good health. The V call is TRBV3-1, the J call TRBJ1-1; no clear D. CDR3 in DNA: TGTGCCAGCAGCCAAGCTGTTCGAACTGAAGCTTTCTTT. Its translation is CASSQAVRTEAFF.